The entry below gives a single T cell receptor beta chain sequence along with its context. Each depressed patient was matched pairwise with a non-depressed control on sex, age, current smoking status and body mass index. Patients had DSM-IV major depressive disorder with a Hamilton Depression score of at least 18. Excluded: major illness, comorbidity, regular medication, drug use, over 100 g alcohol weekly. Around 30 ml of blood was drawn into EDTA tubes. This entry is derived from a study of untreated major depressive disorder. TCRdb's table, derived via immunoSEQ multiplex PCR, lists solely in-frame clones and lacks some. The data contain 25,000 to 30,000 clones, around 90% of them singletons. Sequencing was carried out using CD4+ T cells from PBMCs. This sequence originates from a woman aged 30 to 39 with major depressive disorder.

The CDR3 sequence: CARSLWGSNTGELFF. CDR3 sequence (DNA): TGTGCCAGAAGCTTGTGGGGGTCGAACACCGGGGAGCTGTTTTTT. The chain is built from TRBV5-3 and TRBJ2-2, with D perhaps given as TRBD1 or TRBD2 (5 bases each). TRBV5-3 is flagged as an ORF with uncertain function. V dropped 1 base and J dropped 0 bases, with 7 bases sitting between them. CDR3 length: 15 residues.